The next 31 T cell receptor beta chains were all read from a single sample in a study of blood T cell repertoires in COVID-19. Assay used: immunoSEQ multiplex PCR; TCRdb lists only in-frame clones, some missing. Of over 85,000 clones listed, 70% to 90% are singletons. The specimen was peripheral blood. The source of these receptors is a human donor with COVID-19, enrolled during active disease. The donor label of this sample is uncertain.

The CDR3 loop reads CVRSLGSGTGTYEQYF. Written as DNA, the CDR3 is TGTGTCAGAAGCTTGGGGTCGGGGACAGGGACCTACGAGCAGTACTTC. The chain recombines TRBV7-5 with TRBJ2-7; the table gives TRBD1 as D, unverified against the DNA. TRBV7-5 is recorded as a pseudogene. The CDR3 is made up of 16 amino acids.

This rearrangement joins TRBV3-1 (or the pseudogene TRBV3-2) to TRBJ2-1; 9 positions match TRBD2. J lost 8 bases, V lost 1 base, and 6 bases had no gene match. The CDR3 is 15 amino acids. CDR1 LGHDT and CDR2 YNNKEL come from the germline V gene (reference sequence). CDR3 bases: TGTGCCAGCAGCCAAGGCGGGGGGGTAGTTGATGAGCAGTTCTTC. It is translated as CASSQGGGVVDEQFF.

This clone was detected once. The CDR3 here is CASSQVGEGNYGYTF. For the CDR3, the DNA is TGCGCCAGCAGTCAGGTGGGTGAGGGCAACTATGGCTACACCTTC. This chain uses TRBV23-1 with TRBJ1-2; D remains unclear. TRBV23-1 is assigned to the ORF class and has an uncertain function. Trimming stripped 3 bases from V and 2 bases from J, with 13 bases between. The CDR3 is made up of 15 amino acids.

The V gene is TRBV12-3 or TRBV12-4, the J gene TRBJ1-2; D unresolved. The V gene lost 9 bases and the J gene lost 3 bases, with 8 bases spanning the gap. This CDR3 contains 11 residues. The CDR3 protein is CASRRDYGYTF. The CDR3 DNA reads TGTGCCAGTAGGAGGGACTATGGCTACACCTTC.

This clone was seen only a few times. The genes are TRBV9 and TRBJ2-6, with 7 bases identical to TRBD2. The length of the CDR3 is 16 residues. CDR1 SGDLS and CDR2 YYNGEE come from the germline V gene. V gave up 3 bases and J gave up 2 bases; unmatched junction bases: 5. CDR3 protein: CASSGRRGAGANVLTF. The CDR3, as DNA: TGTGCCAGCAGCGGCCGTCGGGGGGCTGGGGCCAACGTCCTGACTTTC.

The chain employs TRBV9 and TRBJ2-6; tentatively, D is TRBD1 (6 bases). Germline-derived CDR1 and CDR2 are SGDLS and YYNGEE. The V end was cut by 5 bases, the J end by 4 bases, with 25 bases between. The CDR3 spans 19 residues. CDR3 DNA: TGTGCCAGCAGTTATCCGGCAGGGGCGGATTCTCTGGGGGCCAACGTCCTGACTTTC. This gives the protein CASSYPAGADSLGANVLTF. The full variable domain, in which reference TRBV9 and TRBJ2-6 provide the parts outside the CDR3, is DSGVTQTPKHLITATGQRVTLRCSPRSGDLSVYWYQQSLDQGLQFLIQYYNGEERAKGNILERFSAQQFPDLHSELNLSSLELGDSALYFCASSYPAGADSLGANVLTFGAGSRLTVL.

This sequence joins TRBV12-3 or TRBV12-4 and TRBJ1-2; tentatively, D is TRBD1 (5 bases). Between the trimmed V and J ends, which lost 3 bases and 3 bases, there was a span of 5 bases. The CDR3 loop spans 12 amino acids. CDR3 coding DNA: TGTGCCAGCAGTTTGGGGCACTATGGCTACACCTTC. This gives the protein CASSLGHYGYTF.

The chain couples TRBV7-9 to TRBJ2-5; TRBD2 matches 14 bases. In germline, CDR1 is SEHNR, CDR2 FQNEAQ (reference sequence). This CDR3 is built from 17 residues. The J segment lost 0 bases and the V segment lost 5 bases, leaving 5 bases of the junction unmatched. CDR3 in amino acids: CASSPRTSGGYQETQYF. Written as DNA, the CDR3 is TGTGCCAGCAGCCCCCGGACTAGCGGGGGGTACCAAGAGACCCAGTACTTC.

This sequence joins TRBV4-1 and TRBJ1-6; 7 bases agree with TRBD1. Germline values: CDR1 MGHRA, CDR2 YSYEKL. The CDR3 spans 13 residues. Trimming at V came to 6 bases and at J to 6 bases, leaving 2 bases not matched to a gene. The CDR3, as DNA: TGCGCCAGCAGGAGGGGGCTTAATTCACCCCTCCACTTT. It encodes CASRRGLNSPLHF.

This clone has more than one count but fewer than ten. The rearrangement links TRBV3-1 (or the pseudogene TRBV3-2) to TRBJ1-6; D ambiguous. The germline gives CDR1 LGHDT, CDR2 YNNKEL (reference sequence). The CDR3 runs to 13 residues. V was clipped by 4 bases and J by 9 bases, with 10 bases between them. CDR3 sequence: CASSPSNGSPLHF. Here the CDR3 DNA reads TGTGCCAGCAGCCCTAGCAATGGTTCACCCCTCCACTTT.

The CDR3 protein is CASSFSLNTEAFF. Written as DNA, the CDR3 is TGTGCCAGCAGCTTCTCGTTGAACACTGAAGCTTTCTTT. The rearrangement joins TRBV11-2 to TRBJ1-1; D remains unclear. Germline-derived CDR1 and CDR2 are SGHAT and FQNNGV. The CDR3 runs 13 residues. V shed 3 bases and J shed 0 bases, with 5 bases lying between them.

The rearrangement joins TRBV9 to TRBJ1-6; 10 bases are shared with TRBD1. Per the germline V gene, CDR1 is SGDLS and CDR2 is YYNGEE. This CDR3 spans 15 amino acids. V shed 4 bases, J shed 6 bases, and the junction held 4 bases outside the gene matches. This CDR3 is CASSMGQGFNSPLHF. As DNA, the CDR3 is TGTGCCAGCAGCATGGGACAGGGGTTTAATTCACCCCTCCACTTT.

This CDR3 reads CASSLGGNYGYTF. CDR3 nucleotides: TGTGCCAGCAGTTTGGGAGGCAACTATGGCTACACCTTC. V usage is TRBV12-3 or TRBV12-4 and J usage is TRBJ1-2; no definite D call. This CDR3 region has 13 residues. The V end lost 3 bases, the J end lost 2 bases, and 7 bases lay between the germline ends.

DNA for the CDR3: TGTGCCAGCAGATACGGGACAGCCCTTTACAATGAGCAGTTCTTC. Protein product: CASRYGTALYNEQFF. The chain recombines TRBV6-5 with TRBJ2-1; TRBD1 matches 7 bases. CDR1 MNHEY and CDR2 SVGAGI come from the germline V gene. The CDR3 length is 15 residues. With 6 bases clipped from V and 4 bases from J, the junction kept 9 bases outside the gene matches.

The chain links TRBV7-9 to TRBJ1-1; 8 positions agree with TRBD1. CDR1 and CDR2 from the germline V gene are SEHNR and FQNEAQ (reference sequence). There are 16 residues in the CDR3. V dropped 5 bases and J dropped 6; count of bases not matched to a gene: 14. This CDR3 is CASSAFGSRGPSEAFF. CDR3 DNA: TGTGCCAGCAGCGCCTTCGGGAGCAGGGGGCCATCTGAAGCTTTCTTT.

The genes are TRBV5-1 and TRBJ1-6; maybe TRBD1 (5 bases). The V end lost 0 bases, the J end lost 2 bases, and 15 bases lay between the germline ends. The CDR3 is 18 amino acids. Germline V gene sequence: CDR1 SGHRS, CDR2 YFSETQ. Here the CDR3 reads CASSLAGGDATYNSPLHF. CDR3 bases: TGCGCCAGCAGCTTGGCGGGGGGTGATGCGACCTATAATTCACCCCTCCACTTT.

This chain uses TRBV12-5 with TRBJ2-2; D not certain. V was trimmed by 4 bases and J by 0 bases, leaving 6 bases between them. The CDR3 is 14 amino acids. CDR1 is LGHNT, CDR2 FRNRAP, per germline. This CDR3 is CASGSVTNTGELFF. In DNA, the CDR3 is TGTGCTAGTGGTTCTGTAACGAACACCGGGGAGCTGTTTTTT.

The gene calls are TRBV24-1 and TRBJ1-5; D not resolved. Per germline, CDR1 KGHDR and CDR2 SFDVKD. This CDR3 comprises 15 residues. The V end was cut by 3 bases, the J end by 4 bases, with 12 bases between. The DNA of the CDR3 is TGTGCCACCAGTGATGCCGACTTTCCTAATCAGCCCCAGCATTTT. This encodes CATSDADFPNQPQHF.

V and J are TRBV10-1 and TRBJ2-3; TRBD1 agrees at 12 bases. J lost 5 bases, V lost 0 bases, and 3 bases had no gene match. Germline V gene data show CDR1 as WNHNN and CDR2 as SYGVQD (reference sequence). This CDR3 is 16 amino acids long. The CDR3 DNA follows: TGCGCCAGCAGTGAGTCAGGGACAGGGGGCGGAGATACGCAGTATTTT. It yields the protein CASSESGTGGGDTQYF.

This rearrangement joins TRBV28 to TRBJ1-2; no reliable D call. Germline V CDR1 and CDR2: MDHEN, SYDVKM. CDR3 size: 16 residues. Between the trimmed V and J ends, which lost 6 bases and 0 bases, there was a span of 17 bases. The CDR3 loop reads CASRPQGRKSNYGYTF. CDR3 DNA: TGTGCCAGCAGACCCCAAGGGAGAAAATCTAACTATGGCTACACCTTC.

The gene calls are TRBV5-1 and TRBJ2-6; D is perhaps TRBD2 (5 bases). The CDR3 has 15 residues. In germline, CDR1 is SGHRS, CDR2 YFSETQ. The V end was cut by 0 bases, the J end by 2 bases, with 6 bases between. DNA for the CDR3: TGCGCCAGCAGCTTGGACGGGGCTGGGGCCAACGTCCTGACTTTC. Translating it yields CASSLDGAGANVLTF.

V is TRBV5-1 and J is TRBJ2-2; 7 bases are a match to TRBD1. The CDR3 extends over 14 amino acids. Trimming at V came to 4 bases and at J to 7 bases, leaving 7 bases not matched to a gene. Germline V gives CDR1 SGHRS, CDR2 YFSETQ. The CDR3 DNA reads as TGCGCCAGCAGCAGGGGACAGCGAGGCGGGGAGCTGTTTTTT. This encodes CASSRGQRGGELFF.

The chain carries TRBV7-9 and TRBJ2-2, with TRBD1 as a possible D gene (7 bases). CDR3 length: 15 residues. Germline-derived CDR1 and CDR2 are SEHNR and FQNEAQ (reference sequence). V gave up 4 bases and J gave up 7 bases, with 16 bases separating them. DNA for the CDR3: TGTGCCAGCAGCTCTCACGACAGGGAGGACGGGGAGCTGTTTTTT. Translating gives CASSSHDREDGELFF.

This clone came up a few times. The chain has TRBV29-1 and TRBJ2-5, with 8 bases aligning to TRBD1. Germline V lookup: CDR1 SQVTM, CDR2 ANQGSEA. The J segment lost 5 bases and the V segment lost 7 bases, leaving 3 bases of the junction unmatched. The CDR3 spans 11 residues. The CDR3 protein is CSGRDRETQYF. For the CDR3, the DNA is TGCAGCGGCCGGGACAGGGAGACCCAGTACTTC. Full variable domain (missing parts from reference TRBV29-1 and TRBJ2-5): SAVISQKPSRDICQRGTSLTIQCQVDSQVTMMFWYRQQPGQSLTLIATANQGSEATYESGFVIDKFPISRPNLTFSTLTVSNMSPEDSSIYLCSGRDRETQYFGPGTRLLVL.

The CDR3 coding sequence is TGTGCCAGTAGTGTTCTCACAGGCGTCTCTGGAAACACCATATATTTT. This codes for CASSVLTGVSGNTIYF. This chain links TRBV19 with TRBJ1-3; TRBD1 is a possible D gene (5 bases). Germline-derived CDR1 and CDR2 are LNHDA and SQIVND (reference sequence). V lost 5 bases and J lost 0, with 14 bases in between. The CDR3 consists of 16 residues.

This chain uses TRBV10-3 with TRBJ2-1, with 7 bases identical to TRBD2. J gave up 2 bases and V 7 bases, and 8 bases lay outside the gene matches. Germline-derived CDR1 and CDR2 are ENHRY and SYGVKD. The CDR3 contains 15 residues. This CDR3 is CAIIVGGTTYNEQFF. In nucleotides, the CDR3 is TGTGCCATCATCGTCGGGGGGACCACCTACAATGAGCAGTTCTTC.

The chain uses TRBV18 and TRBJ1-5; 8 nucleotides line up with TRBD1. This CDR3 contains 16 residues. The V segment lost 3 bases and the J segment 2 bases; nucleotides outside the gene matches: 6. CDR1 and CDR2 from the germline V gene are KGHSH and LQKENI. The CDR3 nucleotides are TGTGCCAGCTCACCTATAGGACAGGGAGGCAATCAGCCCCAGCATTTT. Translating gives CASSPIGQGGNQPQHF.

This chain links TRBV9 with TRBJ2-7; perhaps TRBD2 as D (5 bases). With 3 bases removed from V and 5 bases from J, the gap between germline ends came to 15 bases. The germline CDR1 and CDR2 sequences are SGDLS and YYNGEE. The CDR3 loop spans 14 amino acids. CDR3 residues: CASSAHGLIDEQYF. DNA of the CDR3: TGTGCCAGCAGCGCCCACGGACTTATCGACGAGCAGTACTTC.

The chain carries TRBV6-4 and TRBJ1-6, with D possibly TRBD1 on 6 matching bases. CDR1 and CDR2 (germline): MRHNA, SNTAGT. V lost 8 bases and J lost 11, with 34 bases in between. This CDR3 spans 19 amino acids. The CDR3 spells CASGGSGGAVSRDLTPLHF. In nucleotides, the CDR3 is TGTGCCAGCGGGGGAAGTGGGGGCGCGGTCTCTCGGGATTTGACACCCCTCCACTTT.

The CDR3 DNA reads TGCGCCAGCTCCGACGGCGGCTTTCAAGAGACCCAGTACTTC. Its protein is CASSDGGFQETQYF. The chain combines TRBV4-1 with TRBJ2-5; D unresolved. V was cut by 8 bases and J by 2 bases, with 15 bases left in between. This CDR3 region has 14 residues. Germline V gives CDR1 MGHRA, CDR2 YSYEKL.

The V and J genes are TRBV11-3 and TRBJ2-7, with TRBD1 as a possible D gene (6 bases). V was pared by 5 bases and J by 5 bases, with 19 bases between. This CDR3 has 15 amino acids. Germline values: CDR1 SGHNT, CDR2 YENEEA. The CDR3 sequence: CASSPTSTGSDEQYF. The CDR3 nucleotides are TGTGCCAGCAGCCCCACGAGCACAGGGTCGGACGAGCAGTACTTC.